These 31 T cell receptor beta chains came from one sample sequenced in a study of OX40 agonist ivuxolimab in advanced cancers. Profiling relied on immunoSEQ multiplex PCR, and the TCRdb table lists in-frame clones only, not all of them. Of fewer than 90,000 clones detected, around 88% appear once; the ten largest clones hold under 3%. Material: CD4+ or CD8+ T cells sorted from blood, obtained in a trial of the OX40 agonist ivuxolimab. The receptors come from an adult with an advanced solid tumor such as melanoma, head and neck, liver or kidney cancer.

The V call is TRBV28, the J call TRBJ2-5, with 9 bases matching TRBD2. CDR1 is MDHEN and CDR2 is SYDVKM in the germline V gene. This CDR3 has 16 amino acids. V lost 6 bases and J lost 4; bases outside the gene matches: 12. The CDR3: CASRSGVAGVGETQYF. CDR3 coding DNA: TGTGCCAGCAGGTCCGGGGTAGCGGGAGTGGGAGAGACCCAGTACTTC.

This chain uses TRBV6-6 with TRBJ2-7, with D perhaps TRBD2 (7 bases). Germline V gene sequence: CDR1 MNHNY, CDR2 SVGAGI (reference sequence). This CDR3 contains 14 residues. V was pared by 0 bases and J by 6 bases, with 12 bases between. The CDR3 loop reads CASSYSGGRSEQYF. The CDR3 DNA reads TGTGCCAGCAGTTACTCGGGGGGGCGAAGCGAGCAGTACTTC.

V and J are TRBV11-3 and TRBJ2-1; 16 bases line up with TRBD2. Germline CDR1 is SGHNT and CDR2 is YENEEA. The CDR3 spans 17 residues. With 5 bases clipped from V and 4 bases from J, the junction kept 5 bases outside the gene matches. The CDR3 protein is CASSPGTSGRDYNEQFF. CDR3 DNA sequence: TGTGCCAGCAGCCCGGGGACTAGCGGGAGGGATTACAATGAGCAGTTCTTC.

The J gene is TRBJ1-1, the V gene TRBV19; 9 nucleotides line up with TRBD1. The CDR3 loop spans 12 amino acids. V was pared by 6 bases and J by 10 bases, with 6 bases of the junction left unmatched. Germline lookup yields CDR1 LNHDA and CDR2 SQIVND (reference sequence). The CDR3 sequence: CASSLRQGGAFF. The CDR3 nucleotides are TGTGCCAGTAGCCTGAGACAGGGGGGAGCTTTCTTT.

This clone was seen a single time. This chain connects TRBV5-4 to TRBJ1-2; 10 bases are shared with TRBD1. V shed 4 bases, J shed 8 bases, and the junction held 11 bases outside the gene matches. This CDR3 comprises 15 residues. CDR1 SGHNT and CDR2 YYREEE come from the germline V gene (reference sequence). CDR3 amino acids: CASSVPGQGIVGYTF. Here the CDR3 DNA reads TGTGCCAGCAGCGTACCGGGACAGGGGATTGTAGGCTACACCTTC.

This clone has a single count. The chain employs TRBV19 and TRBJ1-1; 7 nucleotides match TRBD1. CDR1 is LNHDA and CDR2 is SQIVND in the germline V gene (reference sequence). Losses at the gene ends were 5 bases for V and 8 bases for J; bases not matched to a gene: 8. CDR3 length equals 13 residues. The CDR3 coding sequence is TGTGCCAGTAGTCCGATGGACAGGACCGAAGCTTTCTTT. Translating it yields CASSPMDRTEAFF. Together with reference TRBV19 and TRBJ1-1, the CDR3 gives the full variable domain: DGGITQSPKYLFRKEGQNVTLSCEQNLNHDAMYWYRQDPGQGLRLIYYSQIVNDFQKGDIAEGYSVSREKKESFPLTVTSAQKNPTAFYLCASSPMDRTEAFFGQGTRLTVV.

Of note for this clone: Other DNA sequences of this sample code for an identical CDR3. The CDR3 region is CASSPVKMSETQYF. Written as DNA, the CDR3 is TGTGCCAGCAGCCCTGTTAAGATGTCGGAGACCCAGTACTTC. The chain is built from TRBV7-2 and TRBJ2-5; D is ambiguous. The germline V and J ends were trimmed by 5 bases and 5 bases, with 15 bases remaining between them. CDR1 and CDR2 from the germline V gene are SGHTA and FQGNSA. This CDR3 comprises 14 residues.

The chain has TRBV5-1 and TRBJ2-5; 7 bases align to TRBD1. The CDR3 totals 14 residues. V lost 4 bases and J lost 4; bases outside the gene matches: 7. Germline-derived CDR1 and CDR2 are SGHRS and YFSETQ. The chain's CDR3 is CASSTYRGVETQYF. CDR3 sequence (DNA): TGCGCCAGCAGCACCTACAGGGGCGTAGAGACCCAGTACTTC.

This chain connects TRBV7-9 to TRBJ2-1; the match to TRBD1 covers 9 bases. The CDR3 runs to 15 residues. Trimming removed 4 bases from V and 10 bases from J; junction bases left unmatched: 11. CDR1 and CDR2 from the germline V gene are SEHNR and FQNEAQ (reference sequence). The DNA of the CDR3 is TGTGCCAGCAGCTCCACCGGGACAGGGATAAGGGAGCAGTTCTTC. Its protein product is CASSSTGTGIREQFF. Variable domain in full (rest from reference TRBV7-9 and TRBJ2-1): DTGVSQNPRHKITKRGQNVTFRCDPISEHNRLYWYRQTLGQGPEFLTYFQNEAQLEKSRLLSDRFSAERPKGSFSTLEIQRTEQGDSAMYLCASSSTGTGIREQFFGPGTRLTVL.

This clone was found once. The CDR3 sequence is CASSRQGMDTEAFF. The CDR3 nucleotides read TGCGCCAGCAGTAGACAGGGGATGGACACTGAAGCTTTCTTT. The V call is TRBV10-1, the J call TRBJ1-1, with TRBD1 matching over 8 bases. Trimming at V came to 5 bases and at J to 3 bases, leaving 5 bases not matched to a gene. Germline V gene data show CDR1 as WNHNN and CDR2 as SYGVQD (reference sequence). The CDR3 contains 14 residues.

The chain uses TRBV7-9 and TRBJ2-7; 12 bases align to TRBD2. The CDR3 runs to 16 residues. V lost 3 bases, J lost 7 bases, and 10 bases stayed unmatched. Germline lookup yields CDR1 SEHNR and CDR2 FQNEAQ (reference sequence). The CDR3 is CASSLNLLAGGLEQYF. CDR3 in DNA: TGTGCCAGCAGCTTGAACCTTCTAGCGGGAGGGCTTGAGCAGTACTTC. Filled out from reference TRBV7-9 and TRBJ2-7, the complete variable domain reads DTGVSQNPRHKITKRGQNVTFRCDPISEHNRLYWYRQTLGQGPEFLTYFQNEAQLEKSRLLSDRFSAERPKGSFSTLEIQRTEQGDSAMYLCASSLNLLAGGLEQYFGPGTRLTVT.

The chain links TRBV2 to TRBJ2-7; TRBD1 matches at 10 bases. CDR1 and CDR2 from the germline V gene are SNHLY and FYNNEI. The CDR3 is 15 residues long. J lost 5 bases, V lost 6 bases, and 10 bases had no gene match. The DNA for the CDR3 is TGTGCCAGCAGGGTTACGACAGGGGGCAAGAACGAGCAGTACTTC. Its protein is CASRVTTGGKNEQYF.

This clone showed up just once. This chain uses TRBV7-8 with TRBJ2-7; D unresolved. The CDR3 loop spans 11 amino acids. With 1 base removed from V and 6 bases from J, the gap between germline ends came to 4 bases. Per germline, CDR1 SGHVS and CDR2 FQNEAQ. CDR3 DNA sequence: TGTGCCAGCAGCTTAGTTTTCGAGCAGTACTTC. As protein: CASSLVFEQYF.

The rearrangement uses TRBV19 and TRBJ2-1; the match to TRBD2 covers 7 bases. The CDR3 runs 13 residues. Germline V lookup: CDR1 LNHDA, CDR2 SQIVND (reference sequence). Trimming took 5 bases from V and 8 from J; bases not matched to a gene: 6. In DNA, the CDR3 is TGTGCCAGTAGTCAACTAGCGTCGGATGAGCAGTTCTTC. As protein: CASSQLASDEQFF.

This clone was counted a few times. V usage is TRBV19 and J usage is TRBJ1-5; no firm D call. The V end was cut by 10 bases, the J end by 9 bases, with 19 bases between. CDR1 is LNHDA and CDR2 is SQIVND in the germline V gene (reference sequence). CDR3 size: 13 residues. The CDR3 nucleotides read TGTGCCACCCAAGCCCAGGCCCCAGGGCCCCAGCATTTT. Protein sequence: CATQAQAPGPQHF.

The chain recombines TRBV7-8 with TRBJ1-6; 8 bases fit TRBD1. Germline CDR1 is SGHVS and CDR2 is FQNEAQ. Unmatched junction bases numbered 8, after V lost 5 bases and J lost 11 bases. CDR3 length equals 14 residues. As DNA, the CDR3 is TGTGCCAGCAGCCCGCGGACAGGGACGGCACCCCTCCACTTT. This translates into CASSPRTGTAPLHF.

The rearrangement links TRBV5-1 to TRBJ2-1, with 9 nucleotides matching TRBD1. J gave up 3 bases and V 1 base, and 5 bases lay outside the gene matches. The CDR3 consists of 16 residues. Germline V CDR1 and CDR2: SGHRS, YFSETQ. In DNA form, the CDR3 reads TGCGCCAGCAGCTTGAGGGGACAGGGCTTCTACAATGAGCAGTTCTTC. It specifies CASSLRGQGFYNEQFF.

V and J are TRBV6-6 and TRBJ2-7; 10 bases map to TRBD2. Trimming took 6 bases from V and 1 from J; bases not matched to a gene: 6. In germline, CDR1 is MNHNY, CDR2 SVGAGI (reference sequence). The CDR3 loop spans 15 amino acids. This CDR3 is CASSHTSGESYEQYF. CDR3 in DNA: TGTGCCAGCAGCCATACTAGCGGGGAGTCCTACGAGCAGTACTTC.

The sample holds a few counts of this clone. This chain connects TRBV5-1 to TRBJ2-7; TRBD1 matches at 7 bases. CDR3 length equals 12 residues. Germline V CDR1 and CDR2: SGHRS, YFSETQ. V was clipped by 4 bases and J by 4 bases; unmatched bases: 2. CDR3 loop: CASSPGQYEQYF. The CDR3 DNA reads TGCGCCAGCAGCCCGGGACAGTACGAGCAGTACTTC.

The chain recombines TRBV7-2 with TRBJ2-5; D not certain. The germline V gene encodes CDR1 SGHTA and CDR2 FQGNSA. The V and J ends lost 3 bases and 2 bases respectively, with 7 bases between them. The CDR3 covers 13 residues. The CDR3 sequence is CASSLMVQETQYF. The CDR3, as DNA: TGTGCCAGCAGCTTGATGGTTCAAGAGACCCAGTACTTC.

V usage is TRBV18 and J usage is TRBJ1-1, with D maybe TRBD1 (6 bases). The ends were cut back, 6 bases at V and 1 base at J, with 12 bases in the middle. The CDR3 length is 14 residues. Germline V gene data show CDR1 as KGHSH and CDR2 as LQKENI. This chain's CDR3 is CASSGGHPNTEAFF. The CDR3 DNA reads as TGTGCCAGCTCTGGGGGACACCCGAACACTGAAGCTTTCTTT.

The CDR3 sequence: CASSYDENTEAFF. In DNA form, the CDR3 reads TGTGCCAGCAGTTACGACGAGAACACTGAAGCTTTCTTT. The chain recombines TRBV6-5 with TRBJ1-1; unclear D gene. The CDR3 loop spans 13 amino acids. V was cut by 2 bases and J by 1 base, with 5 bases left in between. CDR1 MNHEY and CDR2 SVGAGI come from the germline V gene.

The rearrangement uses TRBV19 and TRBJ2-3; D is ambiguous. The CDR3 consists of 14 residues. Per germline, CDR1 LNHDA and CDR2 SQIVND (reference sequence). The ends were cut back, 5 bases at V and 4 bases at J, with 13 bases in the middle. The CDR3 DNA sequence: TGTGCCAGTAGTGATGTGTTATGGGCAGATACGCAGTATTTT. This gives the protein CASSDVLWADTQYF.

V usage is TRBV7-8 and J usage is TRBJ1-1, with D possibly matching TRBD1 (5 bases). CDR1 and CDR2 (germline): SGHVS, FQNEAQ. V was clipped by 3 bases and J by 4 bases, with 9 bases between them. This CDR3 has 13 amino acids. Here the CDR3 DNA reads TGTGCCAGCAGCTTTCTCAGGGCCACTGAAGCTTTCTTT. Translation gives CASSFLRATEAFF.

The chain recombines TRBV7-9 with TRBJ2-7; tentative D call: TRBD1 (6 bases). Germline values: CDR1 SEHNR, CDR2 FQNEAQ (reference sequence). The V end was cut by 5 bases, the J end by 2 bases, with 13 bases between. The CDR3 is made up of 14 amino acids. The CDR3 spells CASSTRQVPYEQYF. CDR3 DNA: TGTGCCAGCAGCACCCGACAGGTCCCCTACGAGCAGTACTTC.

The chain uses TRBV7-2 and TRBJ1-1; tentatively, D is TRBD1 (6 bases). Trimming stripped 3 bases from V and 5 bases from J, with 13 bases between. The CDR3 is 14 residues long. CDR1 SGHTA and CDR2 FQGNSA come from the germline V gene. The CDR3, as DNA: TGTGCCAGCAGCTTGGGGGGGCTGACTACTGAAGCTTTCTTT. This gives the protein CASSLGGLTTEAFF.

V is TRBV2 and J is TRBJ1-2, with a possible D match to TRBD1 (6 bases). V dropped 6 bases and J dropped 8 bases, with 19 bases sitting between them. This CDR3 spans 14 amino acids. CDR1 SNHLY and CDR2 FYNNEI come from the germline V gene. CDR3 bases: TGTGCCAGCAGCCCTGGACAGATCCCTATGGGCTACACCTTC. Its protein product is CASSPGQIPMGYTF.

The chain employs TRBV7-3 and TRBJ2-3; 7 positions match TRBD1. J was trimmed by 2 bases and V by 3 bases; bases with no gene match: 5. CDR1 is SGHTA, CDR2 FQGTGA, per germline. The CDR3 consists of 15 residues. The CDR3 region has the DNA TGTGCCAGCAGCTTGGGGCAGGGGGACACAGATACGCAGTATTTT. Protein product: CASSLGQGDTDTQYF.

The genes are TRBV19 and TRBJ2-2; 8 nucleotides align to TRBD1. The junction had 5 bases not matched to a gene; V was cut back by 5 bases and J by 3 bases. The germline CDR1 and CDR2 sequences are LNHDA and SQIVND (reference sequence). The CDR3 consists of 15 residues. CDR3 bases: TGTGCCAGTAGTGCAGGGGACAGGTACACCGGGGAGCTGTTTTTT. This codes for CASSAGDRYTGELFF. Based on the CDR3 plus reference TRBV19 and TRBJ2-2, the full variable domain is DGGITQSPKYLFRKEGQNVTLSCEQNLNHDAMYWYRQDPGQGLRLIYYSQIVNDFQKGDIAEGYSVSREKKESFPLTVTSAQKNPTAFYLCASSAGDRYTGELFFGEGSRLTVL.

This clone appeared a single time. The rearrangement joins TRBV5-1 to TRBJ2-7; a weak D match, TRBD2 (6 bases). The CDR3 has 13 amino acids. V gave up 3 bases and J gave up 2 bases, with 9 bases separating them. The germline CDR1 and CDR2 sequences are SGHRS and YFSETQ. The CDR3 DNA is TGCGCCAGCAGCTATCCGGGGGCCTACGAGCAGTACTTC. Amino acids: CASSYPGAYEQYF.

This sequence joins TRBV30 and TRBJ2-1; D uncertain. Trimming shortened V by 0 bases and J by 8 bases, and 5 bases separated the two germline ends. Germline CDR1 and CDR2: GTSNPN and SVGIG (reference sequence). This CDR3 is built from 11 residues. The chain's CDR3 is CAWSVSHEQFF. The CDR3 DNA reads TGTGCCTGGAGTGTTTCGCATGAGCAGTTCTTC.